This TCR beta chain stems from a study of T cell repertoires in cytomegalovirus infection. Study details: Indications of both CMV infection and matching HLA type were provided by public TCR beta signatures. Overall study findings and caveats: Ex vivo, HLA-C-restricted CMV-specific TCR beta clonotypes prevailed over the rest of the response.

The table lists this clonotype with many counts. Its specificity is not known. The CDR3 consists of 13 residues. V was clipped by 6 bases and J by 0 bases, with 11 bases between them. Germline lookup yields CDR1 SQVTM and CDR2 ANQGSEA. TCRdb reprocessed the reads with MiXCR, giving one entry per CDR3 protein. The table has some 250,000 distinct CDR3 sequences, 9.1% seen once; the top ten hold about 15%. The V and J genes are TRBV29-1 and TRBJ1-1, with D hard to call. Material for sequencing was PBMCs. The clonotype originates from a human donor in good health (CMV status not recorded). Some clones in this sample may be carry-over from other donors' samples. The chain's CDR3 is CSVLVEVNTEAFF. Here the CDR3 DNA reads TGCAGCGTACTGGTGGAAGTGAACACTGAAGCTTTCTTT.